The clone carrying this T cell receptor beta chain was counted between two and nine times. Its antigen is unidentified. PCR used 60 Vbeta primers and 13 Jbeta primers. Here immunoSEQ multiplex PCR was the method, and the copy in TCRdb shows in-frame clones only, minus some. The sample yields approximately 160,000 clones, 68% seen once. These data originate in a study of cytomegalovirus exposure and HLA in healthy donors. Study-wide findings and caveats: DRB1 showed the most TCR associations and HLA-C the fewest in a later analysis, as rates varied by HLA locus.

V dropped 5 bases and J dropped 0 bases, with 10 bases sitting between them. This CDR3 is built from 14 residues. Germline loops: CDR1 SGHAT, CDR2 FQNNGV. The receptor was isolated from a man aged 45-60 years in good health and CMV-seronegative. Sequenced material: PBMCs. The chain uses TRBV11-2 and TRBJ1-1, with D unclear. CDR3 nucleotide sequence: TGTGCCAGCAGCCAGGTGGGAGTGAACACTGAAGCTTTCTTT. This encodes CASSQVGVNTEAFF.